The entry that follows covers one T cell receptor (beta chain) sequence. Looked up from germline, CDR1 is GTSNPN and CDR2 is SVGIG (reference sequence). The V gene end was trimmed by 3 bases and the J gene end by 7 bases; junction bases not matched to a gene: 6. The CDR3 totals 14 residues. As handled by the study authors: Counts of nucleated cells, estimated from reference gene primer amplification, were obtained. Assay used: immunoSEQ multiplex PCR; TCRdb lists only in-frame clones, some missing. V and J calls and clone size are those listed in that table; D and trimming were worked out from the DNA. Here the sample spans 29,000 or so clones, 68% being singletons. The source of the sample is a study of blood T cell repertoires in COVID-19. About the study: PBMCs, B-cell-depleted T cells, or T cells were the source of the cDNA or gDNA that made up the material.

This TCR was recovered from a human donor in a cohort sampled during active COVID-19. The source material was peripheral blood. The V gene is TRBV30, the J gene TRBJ1-6; TRBD1 aligns across 7 bases. CDR3 in DNA: TGTGCCTGGAGGATGACAGGGCGGAATTCACCCCTCCACTTT. This encodes CAWRMTGRNSPLHF.